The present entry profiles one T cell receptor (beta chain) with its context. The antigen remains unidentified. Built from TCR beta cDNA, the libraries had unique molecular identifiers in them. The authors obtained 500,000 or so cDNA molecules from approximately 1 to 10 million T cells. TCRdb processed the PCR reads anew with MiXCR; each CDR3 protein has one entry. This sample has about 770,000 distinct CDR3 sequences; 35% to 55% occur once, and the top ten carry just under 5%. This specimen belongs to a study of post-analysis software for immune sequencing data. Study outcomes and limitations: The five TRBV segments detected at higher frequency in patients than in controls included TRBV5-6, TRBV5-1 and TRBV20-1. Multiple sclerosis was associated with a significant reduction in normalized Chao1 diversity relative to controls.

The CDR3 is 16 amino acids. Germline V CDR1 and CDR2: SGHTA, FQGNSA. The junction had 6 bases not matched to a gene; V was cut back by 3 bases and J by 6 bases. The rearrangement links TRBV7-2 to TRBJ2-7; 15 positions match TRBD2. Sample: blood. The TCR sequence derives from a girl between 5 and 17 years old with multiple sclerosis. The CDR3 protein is CASSFPGLAGGVEQYF. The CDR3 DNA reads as TGTGCCAGCAGCTTTCCGGGACTAGCGGGAGGTGTCGAGCAGTACTTC.